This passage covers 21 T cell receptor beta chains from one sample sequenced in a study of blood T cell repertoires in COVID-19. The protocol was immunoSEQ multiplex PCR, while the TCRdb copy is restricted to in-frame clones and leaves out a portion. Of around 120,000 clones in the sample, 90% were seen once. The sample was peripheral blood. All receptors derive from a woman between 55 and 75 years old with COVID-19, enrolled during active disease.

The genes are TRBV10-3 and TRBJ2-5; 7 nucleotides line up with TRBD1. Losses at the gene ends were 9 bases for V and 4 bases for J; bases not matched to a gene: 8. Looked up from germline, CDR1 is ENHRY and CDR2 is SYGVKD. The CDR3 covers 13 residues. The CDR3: CAMGDREGETQYF. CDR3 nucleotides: TGTGCCATGGGAGACAGGGAAGGAGAGACCCAGTACTTC.

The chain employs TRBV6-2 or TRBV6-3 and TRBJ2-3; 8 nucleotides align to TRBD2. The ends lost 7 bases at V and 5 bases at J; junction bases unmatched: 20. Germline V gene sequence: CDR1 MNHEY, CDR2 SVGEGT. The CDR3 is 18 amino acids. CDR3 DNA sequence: TGTGCCAGCAACCCCAGGGAGAGGCTAGCGGCGGGGGGAGATACGCAGTATTTT. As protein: CASNPRERLAAGGDTQYF.

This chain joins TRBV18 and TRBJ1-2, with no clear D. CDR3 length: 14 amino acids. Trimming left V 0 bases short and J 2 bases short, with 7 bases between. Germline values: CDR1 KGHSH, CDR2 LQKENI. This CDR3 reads CASSPPATNYGYTF. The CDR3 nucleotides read TGTGCCAGCTCACCACCGGCAACGAACTATGGCTACACCTTC.

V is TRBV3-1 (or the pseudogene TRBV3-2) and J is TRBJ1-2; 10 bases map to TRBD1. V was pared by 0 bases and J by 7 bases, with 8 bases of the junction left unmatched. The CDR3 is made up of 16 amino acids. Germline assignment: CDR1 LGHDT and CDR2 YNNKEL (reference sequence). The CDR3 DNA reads TGTGCCAGCAGCCAAGATCAAGGGGACAGGGGAGTTGGCTACACCTTC. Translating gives CASSQDQGDRGVGYTF.

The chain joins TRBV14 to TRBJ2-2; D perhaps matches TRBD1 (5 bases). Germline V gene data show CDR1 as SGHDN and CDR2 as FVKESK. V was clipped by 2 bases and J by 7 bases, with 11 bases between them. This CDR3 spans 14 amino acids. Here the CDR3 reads CASSQLRQIGELFF. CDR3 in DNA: TGTGCCAGCAGCCAATTGCGACAGATCGGGGAGCTGTTTTTT. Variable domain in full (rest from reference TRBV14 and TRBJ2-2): EAGVTQFPSHSVIEKGQTVTLRCDPISGHDNLYWYRRVMGKEIKFLLHFVKESKQDESGMPNNRFLAERTGGTYSTLKVQPAELEDSGVYFCASSQLRQIGELFFGEGSRLTVL.

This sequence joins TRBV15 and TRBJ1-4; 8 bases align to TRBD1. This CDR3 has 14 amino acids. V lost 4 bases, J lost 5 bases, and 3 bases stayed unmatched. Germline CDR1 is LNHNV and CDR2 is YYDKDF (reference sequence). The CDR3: CATSIRTGNEKLFF. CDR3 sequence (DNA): TGTGCCACCAGCATCCGGACAGGGAATGAAAAACTGTTTTTT.

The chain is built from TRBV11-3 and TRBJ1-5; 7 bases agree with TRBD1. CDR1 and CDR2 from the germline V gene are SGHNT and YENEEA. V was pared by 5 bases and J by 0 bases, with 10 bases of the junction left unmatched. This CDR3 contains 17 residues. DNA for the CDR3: TGTGCCAGCAGCAAACGAGGGGGCAGACATAGCAATCAGCCCCAGCATTTT. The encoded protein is CASSKRGGRHSNQPQHF.

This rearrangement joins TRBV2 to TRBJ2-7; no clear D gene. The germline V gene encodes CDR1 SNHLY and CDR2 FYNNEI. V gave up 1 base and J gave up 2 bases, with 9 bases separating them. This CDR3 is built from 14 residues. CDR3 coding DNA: TGTGCCAGCAGTGAAGTTTTGAGGACCTACGAGCAGTACTTC. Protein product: CASSEVLRTYEQYF.

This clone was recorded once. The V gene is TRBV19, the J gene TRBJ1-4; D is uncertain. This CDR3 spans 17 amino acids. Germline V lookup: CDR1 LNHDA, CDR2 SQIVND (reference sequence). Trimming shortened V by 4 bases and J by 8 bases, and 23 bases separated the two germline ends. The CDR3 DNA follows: TGTGCCAGTAGTACCAACCCCGCCCGGAGCTTATGGGAAAAACTGTTTTTT. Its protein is CASSTNPARSLWEKLFF.

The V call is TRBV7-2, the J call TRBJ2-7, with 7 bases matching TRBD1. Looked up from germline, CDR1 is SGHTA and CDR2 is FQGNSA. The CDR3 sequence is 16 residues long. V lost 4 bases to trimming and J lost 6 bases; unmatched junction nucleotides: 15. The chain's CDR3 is CASSWTRSTGSGEQYF. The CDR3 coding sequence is TGTGCCAGCAGCTGGACCCGCTCGACAGGGAGCGGCGAGCAGTACTTC.

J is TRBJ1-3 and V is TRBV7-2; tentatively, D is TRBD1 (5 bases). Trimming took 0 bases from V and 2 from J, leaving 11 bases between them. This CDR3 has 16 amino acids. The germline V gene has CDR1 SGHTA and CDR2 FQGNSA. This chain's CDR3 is CASSLAPTRAGNTIYF. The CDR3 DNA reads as TGTGCCAGCAGCTTAGCGCCTACCAGGGCTGGAAACACCATATATTTT.

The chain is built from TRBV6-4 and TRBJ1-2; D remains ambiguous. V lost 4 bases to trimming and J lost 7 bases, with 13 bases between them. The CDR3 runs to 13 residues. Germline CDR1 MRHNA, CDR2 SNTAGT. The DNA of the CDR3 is TGTGCCAGCAGTGCTTCGGGAAGGGCTGGCTACACCTTC. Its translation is CASSASGRAGYTF.

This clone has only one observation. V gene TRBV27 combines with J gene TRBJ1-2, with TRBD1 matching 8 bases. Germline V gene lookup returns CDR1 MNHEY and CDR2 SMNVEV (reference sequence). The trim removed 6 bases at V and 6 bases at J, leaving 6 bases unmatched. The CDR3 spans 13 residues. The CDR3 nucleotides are TGTGCCAGCAGCGACAGGGGCGTTAATGGCTACACCTTC. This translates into CASSDRGVNGYTF.

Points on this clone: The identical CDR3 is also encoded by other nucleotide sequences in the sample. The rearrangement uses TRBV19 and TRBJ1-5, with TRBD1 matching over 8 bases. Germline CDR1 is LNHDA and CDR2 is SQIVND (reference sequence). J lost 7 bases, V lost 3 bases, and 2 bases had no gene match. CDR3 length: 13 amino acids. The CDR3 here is CASSIDRGQPQHF. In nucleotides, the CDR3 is TGTGCCAGTAGTATCGACAGGGGCCAGCCCCAGCATTTT. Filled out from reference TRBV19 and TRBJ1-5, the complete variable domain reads DGGITQSPKYLFRKEGQNVTLSCEQNLNHDAMYWYRQDPGQGLRLIYYSQIVNDFQKGDIAEGYSVSREKKESFPLTVTSAQKNPTAFYLCASSIDRGQPQHFGDGTRLSIL.

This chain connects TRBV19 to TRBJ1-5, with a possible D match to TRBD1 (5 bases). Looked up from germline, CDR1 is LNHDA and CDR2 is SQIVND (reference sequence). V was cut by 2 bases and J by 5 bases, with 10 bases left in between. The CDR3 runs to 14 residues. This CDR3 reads CASSIRVGDQPQHF. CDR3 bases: TGTGCCAGTAGTATAAGGGTAGGGGATCAGCCCCAGCATTTT.

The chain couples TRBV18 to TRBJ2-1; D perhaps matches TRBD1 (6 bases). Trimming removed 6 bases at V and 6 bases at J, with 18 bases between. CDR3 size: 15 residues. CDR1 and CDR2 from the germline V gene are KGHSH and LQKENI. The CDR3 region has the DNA TGTGCCAGCTCTCCTCAGGGGTTGGCTGGCAATGAGCAGTTCTTC. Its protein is CASSPQGLAGNEQFF.

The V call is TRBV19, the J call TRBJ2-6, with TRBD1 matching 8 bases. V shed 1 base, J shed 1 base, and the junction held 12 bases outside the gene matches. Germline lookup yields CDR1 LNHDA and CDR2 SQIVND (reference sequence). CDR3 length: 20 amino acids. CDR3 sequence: CASSIGTGTARASGANVLTF. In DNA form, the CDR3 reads TGTGCCAGTAGTATAGGGACAGGGACAGCTAGGGCTTCTGGGGCCAACGTCCTGACTTTC.

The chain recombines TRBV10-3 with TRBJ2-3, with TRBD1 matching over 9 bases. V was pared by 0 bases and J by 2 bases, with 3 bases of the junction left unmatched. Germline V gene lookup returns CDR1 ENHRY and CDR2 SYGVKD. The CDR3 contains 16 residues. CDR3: CAISESGTGPTDTQYF. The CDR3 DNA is TGTGCCATCAGTGAGTCTGGGACAGGGCCCACAGATACGCAGTATTTT.

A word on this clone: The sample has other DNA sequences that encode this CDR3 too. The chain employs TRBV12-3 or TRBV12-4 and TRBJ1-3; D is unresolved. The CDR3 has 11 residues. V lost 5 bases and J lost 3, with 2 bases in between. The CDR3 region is CASSRGNTIYF. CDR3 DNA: TGTGCCAGCAGTCGTGGAAACACCATATATTTT.

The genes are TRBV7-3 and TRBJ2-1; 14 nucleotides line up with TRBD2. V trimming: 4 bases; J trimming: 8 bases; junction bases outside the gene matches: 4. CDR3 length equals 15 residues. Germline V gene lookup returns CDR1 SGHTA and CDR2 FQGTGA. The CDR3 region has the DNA TGTGCCAGCAGCTCTCGACTAGCGGGGGGGCATGAGCAGTTCTTC. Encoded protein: CASSSRLAGGHEQFF.

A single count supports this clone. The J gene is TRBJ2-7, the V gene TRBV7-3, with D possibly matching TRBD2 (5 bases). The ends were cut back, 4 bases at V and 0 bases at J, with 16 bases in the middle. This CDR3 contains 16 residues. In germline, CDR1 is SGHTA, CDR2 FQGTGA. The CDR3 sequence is CASSSPPAGNSYEQYF. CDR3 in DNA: TGTGCCAGCAGCTCACCTCCCGCCGGGAACTCCTACGAGCAGTACTTC.